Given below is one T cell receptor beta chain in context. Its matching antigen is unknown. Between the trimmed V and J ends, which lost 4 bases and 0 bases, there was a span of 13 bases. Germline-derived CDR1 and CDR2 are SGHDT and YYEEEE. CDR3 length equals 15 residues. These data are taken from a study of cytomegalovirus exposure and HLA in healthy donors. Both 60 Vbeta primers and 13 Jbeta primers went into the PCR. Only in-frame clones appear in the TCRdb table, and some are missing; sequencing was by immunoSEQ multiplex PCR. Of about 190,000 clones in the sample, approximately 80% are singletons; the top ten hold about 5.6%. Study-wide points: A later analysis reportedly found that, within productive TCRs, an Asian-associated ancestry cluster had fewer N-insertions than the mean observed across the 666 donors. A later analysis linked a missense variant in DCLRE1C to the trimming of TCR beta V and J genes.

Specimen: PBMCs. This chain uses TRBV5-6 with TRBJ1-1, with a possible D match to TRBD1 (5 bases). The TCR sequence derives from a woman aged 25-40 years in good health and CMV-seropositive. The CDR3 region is CASSRRDLLNTEAFF. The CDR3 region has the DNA TGTGCCAGCAGCCGTCGGGACTTACTGAACACTGAAGCTTTCTTT.